The 25 T cell receptor beta chains presented below share a single source sample, sequenced in a study of blood T cell repertoires in COVID-19. Generated by immunoSEQ multiplex PCR, the TCRdb table keeps only in-frame clones and is missing some. The profile shows a few hundred thousand clones, roughly 80% of them singletons. Sample: peripheral blood. These receptors came from a woman aged 80 or older with acute or convalescent COVID-19.

This clone has a single count. V and J are TRBV4-3 and TRBJ2-6; 7 nucleotides line up with TRBD2. Trimming cost V 0 bases and J 2 bases; bases outside gene matches: 1. CDR1 is LGHNA, CDR2 YSLEER, per germline. This CDR3 contains 16 residues. Here the CDR3 reads CASSQDGGAGANVLTF. CDR3 DNA sequence: TGCGCCAGCAGCCAAGATGGGGGGGCTGGGGCCAACGTCCTGACTTTC.

The chain couples TRBV9 to TRBJ2-3, with 9 positions matching TRBD2. Per the germline V gene, CDR1 is SGDLS and CDR2 is YYNGEE. The CDR3 runs to 17 residues. With V trimmed by 0 bases and J by 3 bases, 8 bases remained unmatched. Written as DNA, the CDR3 is TGTGCCAGCAGCGTAGCCGGCGGGCTAGCGGGAACAGATACGCAGTATTTT. As protein: CASSVAGGLAGTDTQYF.

This chain joins TRBV30 and TRBJ2-3; TRBD2 matches 9 bases. This CDR3 is built from 15 residues. V trimming: 0 bases; J trimming: 6 bases; junction bases outside the gene matches: 7. Germline V gene data show CDR1 as GTSNPN and CDR2 as SVGIG (reference sequence). The CDR3 here is CAWSVGRGGIDTQYF. CDR3 sequence (DNA): TGTGCCTGGAGTGTAGGGCGGGGGGGAATTGATACGCAGTATTTT.

The chain links TRBV3-1 (or the pseudogene TRBV3-2) to TRBJ1-4; D remains unclear. The CDR3 length is 14 residues. Germline CDR1 LGHDT, CDR2 YNNKEL (reference sequence). Between the trimmed V and J ends, which lost 0 bases and 8 bases, there was a span of 10 bases. The chain's CDR3 is CASSQETLGEKLFF. As DNA, the CDR3 is TGTGCCAGCAGCCAAGAAACCTTGGGCGAAAAACTGTTTTTT.

The V gene is TRBV2, the J gene TRBJ2-7; 8 bases match TRBD1. The CDR3 is 16 residues long. Losses at the gene ends were 6 bases for V and 4 bases for J; bases not matched to a gene: 14. From germline, CDR1 is SNHLY and CDR2 FYNNEI. In nucleotides, the CDR3 is TGTGCCAGCAGCGCAGGGGTCGGGACAGGCATGTACGAGCAGTACTTC. It specifies CASSAGVGTGMYEQYF.

The gene calls are TRBV4-3 and TRBJ2-7; D possibly corresponds to TRBD1 (6 bases). The germline V and J ends were trimmed by 1 base and 3 bases, with 10 bases remaining between them. Germline-derived CDR1 and CDR2 are LGHNA and YSLEER. This CDR3 is 14 amino acids long. CDR3: CASSQVQGNYEQYF. CDR3 DNA sequence: TGCGCCAGCAGCCAAGTCCAGGGGAACTACGAGCAGTACTTC.

This chain links TRBV19 with TRBJ1-2; 7 nucleotides agree with TRBD1. The CDR3 runs 12 residues. The V gene's germline CDR1 is LNHDA and CDR2 SQIVND (reference sequence). The J segment lost 3 bases and the V segment lost 7 bases, leaving 2 bases of the junction unmatched. This chain's CDR3 is CASTDRDYGYTF. The CDR3 region has the DNA TGTGCCAGTACCGACAGGGACTATGGCTACACCTTC.

This chain links TRBV18 with TRBJ1-6; 8 bases fit TRBD1. The CDR3 is 16 amino acids. Germline CDR1 is KGHSH and CDR2 is LQKENI. The trim removed 2 bases at V and 7 bases at J, leaving 7 bases unmatched. CDR3 amino acids: CASSPEGQGRNSPLHF. The CDR3 DNA reads as TGTGCCAGCTCACCAGAAGGACAGGGACGAAATTCACCCCTCCACTTT.

This rearrangement joins TRBV6-5 to TRBJ1-6, with a weak D call TRBD1 (5 bases). In germline, CDR1 is MNHEY, CDR2 SVGAGI. This CDR3 has 15 amino acids. The V and J ends lost 0 bases and 9 bases respectively, with 12 bases between them. Written as DNA, the CDR3 is TGTGCCAGCAGTTACTCGAAGCAGGGAGGTTCACCCCTCCACTTT. It encodes CASSYSKQGGSPLHF.

The table lists this clone with a few counts. This chain joins TRBV27 and TRBJ1-1, with 8 nucleotides matching TRBD1. The trim removed 6 bases at V and 4 bases at J, leaving 10 bases unmatched. The CDR3 spans 15 residues. The germline gives CDR1 MNHEY, CDR2 SMNVEV (reference sequence). This CDR3 reads CASRRQGQGRTEAFF. The CDR3 coding sequence is TGTGCCAGCAGGAGGCAAGGACAGGGCCGCACTGAAGCTTTCTTT.

This clone is a singleton in its sample. The rearrangement uses TRBV7-2 and TRBJ2-4; TRBD2 matches 7 bases. Looked up from germline, CDR1 is SGHTA and CDR2 is FQGNSA. V lost 5 bases and J lost 5; bases outside the gene matches: 9. This CDR3 region has 15 residues. CDR3 protein: CASSLSGGSQNIQYF. CDR3 bases: TGTGCCAGCAGCCTGTCGGGGGGTAGTCAAAACATTCAGTACTTC.

The sample holds one count of this clone. The rearrangement joins TRBV30 to TRBJ1-4; D may be TRBD1 (5 bases). CDR3 length: 14 amino acids. Looked up from germline, CDR1 is GTSNPN and CDR2 is SVGIG (reference sequence). V lost 1 base to trimming and J lost 6 bases, with 12 bases between them. Written as DNA, the CDR3 is TGTGCCTGGAGTGGACAAGGGGCCGATGAAAAACTGTTTTTT. Protein: CAWSGQGADEKLFF.

V usage is TRBV29-1 and J usage is TRBJ2-7; 8 bases line up with TRBD1. The V segment lost 6 bases and the J segment 3 bases; nucleotides outside the gene matches: 4. Per germline, CDR1 SQVTM and CDR2 ANQGSEA. This CDR3 region has 12 residues. CDR3 sequence (DNA): TGCAGCGTGGGACAGGCCATCTACGAGCAGTACTTC. The encoded protein is CSVGQAIYEQYF.

The rearrangement links TRBV9 to TRBJ1-2, with D possibly TRBD1 on 6 matching bases. In germline, CDR1 is SGDLS, CDR2 YYNGEE. The CDR3 is made up of 15 amino acids. Trimming shortened V by 0 bases and J by 4 bases, and 13 bases separated the two germline ends. The CDR3 coding sequence is TGTGCCAGCAGCGTAGGCGCTGGGGGGGCCTATGGCTACACCTTC. Amino acid sequence: CASSVGAGGAYGYTF. Full variable domain (remainder filled in from reference TRBV9 and TRBJ1-2): DSGVTQTPKHLITATGQRVTLRCSPRSGDLSVYWYQQSLDQGLQFLIQYYNGEERAKGNILERFSAQQFPDLHSELNLSSLELGDSALYFCASSVGAGGAYGYTFGSGTRLTVV.

The rearrangement joins TRBV6-2 or TRBV6-3 to TRBJ1-2; a possible D gene is TRBD1 (5 bases). This CDR3 has 17 amino acids. V lost 4 bases, J lost 2 bases, and 20 bases lay in between. CDR1 and CDR2 (germline): MNHEY, SVGEGT. For the CDR3, the DNA is TGTGCCAGCAGTTCTCAACTAACAGGCGGACGAAACTATGGCTACACCTTC. Translating it yields CASSSQLTGGRNYGYTF.

This chain connects TRBV6-5 to TRBJ2-7; 7 bases agree with TRBD2. Germline assignment: CDR1 MNHEY and CDR2 SVGAGI. The CDR3 totals 12 residues. V was clipped by 4 bases and J by 4 bases; unmatched bases: 1. In nucleotides, the CDR3 is TGTGCCAGCAGTTTCGGGGGGTACGAGCAGTACTTC. This encodes CASSFGGYEQYF.

A single count supports this clone. The rearrangement links TRBV6-4 to TRBJ2-1; unclear D gene. V was trimmed by 3 bases and J by 5 bases, leaving 8 bases between them. Germline V lookup: CDR1 MRHNA, CDR2 SNTAGT. This CDR3 region has 13 residues. CDR3 nucleotide sequence: TGTGCCAGCAGTGAATCCGCTAACAATGAGCAGTTCTTC. Residues: CASSESANNEQFF.

The chain couples TRBV28 to TRBJ1-6, with 9 nucleotides matching TRBD1. The CDR3 covers 15 residues. Unmatched junction bases numbered 6, after V lost 5 bases and J lost 7 bases. Germline V lookup: CDR1 MDHEN, CDR2 SYDVKM. The CDR3 region is CASSPTGTGNSPLHF. The CDR3 region has the DNA TGTGCCAGCAGTCCGACGGGGACAGGGAATTCACCCCTCCACTTT.

V gene TRBV12-3 or TRBV12-4 combines with J gene TRBJ2-5; D unresolved. Trimming cost V 3 bases and J 5 bases, with 4 bases left between them. The CDR3 sequence is 11 residues long. In DNA, the CDR3 is TGTGCCAGCAGTTTCCTGGAGACCCAGTACTTC. It translates to CASSFLETQYF.

This clone was recorded once. The chain links TRBV4-2 to TRBJ1-5; TRBD1 matches 8 bases. The CDR3 length is 15 residues. CDR1 LGHNA and CDR2 YNFKEQ come from the germline V gene. Losses at the gene ends were 2 bases for V and 7 bases for J; bases not matched to a gene: 7. The CDR3 loop reads CASSQTDRGEQPQHF. CDR3 coding DNA: TGTGCCAGCAGCCAAACCGACAGGGGCGAGCAGCCCCAGCATTTT.

The chain joins TRBV28 to TRBJ2-3; TRBD2 might be the D (7 bases). The V end was cut by 8 bases, the J end by 2 bases, with 32 bases between. This CDR3 comprises 20 residues. Per the germline V gene, CDR1 is MDHEN and CDR2 is SYDVKM. CDR3 region: CASEGGGLPQVGGPTDTQYF. The CDR3 DNA is TGTGCCAGCGAGGGGGGAGGACTACCCCAGGTGGGAGGGCCCACAGATACGCAGTATTTT.

This chain joins TRBV5-6 and TRBJ1-1, with D tentatively TRBD1 (6 bases). Germline V gene sequence: CDR1 SGHDT, CDR2 YYEEEE. This CDR3 contains 12 residues. V dropped 4 bases and J dropped 8 bases, with 12 bases sitting between them. CDR3 loop: CASSENRVEAFF. The CDR3 DNA sequence: TGTGCCAGCAGCGAGAACAGGGTGGAAGCTTTCTTT. Based on the CDR3 plus reference TRBV5-6 and TRBJ1-1, the full variable domain is DAGVTQSPTHLIKTRGQQVTLRCSPKSGHDTVSWYQQALGQGPQFIFQYYEEEERQRGNFPDRFSGHQFPNYSSELNVNALLLGDSALYLCASSENRVEAFFGQGTRLTVV.

This clone was observed a handful of times. The chain recombines TRBV7-8 with TRBJ1-2; 10 nucleotides align to TRBD1. Germline assignment: CDR1 SGHVS and CDR2 FQNEAQ. The CDR3 sequence is 15 residues long. V dropped 1 base and J dropped 4; count of bases not matched to a gene: 3. The CDR3 DNA sequence: TGTGCCAGCAGCTTAGGGGGGACAGGGGCCTATGGCTACACCTTC. The encoded protein is CASSLGGTGAYGYTF.

This clone appeared a single time. The chain uses TRBV6-1 and TRBJ1-5, with D possibly being TRBD1 (6 bases). Germline V gives CDR1 MNHNS, CDR2 SASEGT. The V end was cut by 3 bases, the J end by 9 bases, with 18 bases between. The CDR3 covers 15 residues. CDR3 nucleotide sequence: TGTGCCAGCAGTGACCCAGGACAGTTAGCGGGGCCCCAGCATTTT. Translation: CASSDPGQLAGPQHF.

The chain has TRBV30 and TRBJ2-5, with TRBD1 matching 11 bases. This CDR3 contains 15 residues. Germline CDR1 reads GTSNPN; CDR2 reads SVGIG (reference sequence). Unmatched junction bases numbered 6, after V lost 1 base and J lost 5 bases. The CDR3 coding sequence is TGTGCCTGGAGTGGAGGACAGGGGGCTGGGGAGACCCAGTACTTC. Its translation: CAWSGGQGAGETQYF.